This is a list of T cell receptor beta chains from one sample in a study of shared clonotypes between healthy human individuals. Libraries were prepared by immunoSEQ multiplex PCR; TCRdb keeps only in-frame clonotypes and omits some of them. This table holds roughly 2,000,000 clones, roughly 93% found once. Sequenced: naive CD8+ T cells from PBMCs. These receptors all come from a man aged 18 to 35 in good health. Some clones in this sample may be carry-over from other donors' samples. The CDR3 runs from the conserved cysteine through the conserved F or W.

v_gene,CDR3aa
TRBV14,CASSQGVLYEQYF
TRBV27,CASSLGAPGGTEAFF
TRBV27,CASSFGTSTYEQYF
TRBV4-2,CASSQEGGGPIETQYF
TRBV27,CASSPHMKNEQFF
TRBV4-1,CASSQVAVGALNYEQYF
TRBV5-1,CASSGAGPGTGELFF
TRBV19,CASSISMTGEAFF
TRBV7-8,CASSLIRGDGYTF
TRBV2,CASSLQARGGTYEQYF
TRBV5-1,CASSLVGASGWAVDRTDTQYF
TRBV11-3,CASSFYGQHTGELFF
TRBV11-2,CASRPAQAYTGELFF
TRBV5-4,CASSPIGRPGLEQYF
TRBV7-9,CASSSGGLSQPQHF
TRBV7-9,CASSSGLPYEQYF